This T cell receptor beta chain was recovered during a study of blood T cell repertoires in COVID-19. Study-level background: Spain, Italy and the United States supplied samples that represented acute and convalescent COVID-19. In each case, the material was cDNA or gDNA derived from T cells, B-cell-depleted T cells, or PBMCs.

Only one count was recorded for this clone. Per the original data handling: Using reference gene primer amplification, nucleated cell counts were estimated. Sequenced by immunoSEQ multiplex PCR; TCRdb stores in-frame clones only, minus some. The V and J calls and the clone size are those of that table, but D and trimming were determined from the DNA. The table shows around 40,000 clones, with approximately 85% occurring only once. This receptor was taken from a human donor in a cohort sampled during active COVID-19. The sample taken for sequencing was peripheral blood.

The CDR3 protein is CASSPGQGGGAFF. The CDR3 coding sequence is TGTGCCAGCTCACCGGGGCAGGGCGGCGGAGCTTTCTTT. The V gene is TRBV18, the J gene TRBJ1-1; a possible D gene is TRBD1 (5 bases). V was clipped by 3 bases and J by 10 bases, with 15 bases between them. The CDR3 spans 13 residues. Looked up from germline, CDR1 is KGHSH and CDR2 is LQKENI.